This T cell receptor (beta chain) came from a study of Ad26.COV2.S vaccination and SARS-CoV-2 variants. Turning to the study itself: In the COV1001 trial, the donor was in the Ad26.COV2.S arm. Donor got 5x10^10 or 1x10^11 viral particles of Ad26.COV2.S. Study-wide points: Placebo recipients and vaccine recipients were similar in non-spike TCR breadth.

Treatment here: 19 received Ad26.COV2.S at low or high dose, single or two shots; several received placebo; per-sample allocation not given. Day 63 after the first injection of vaccine or placebo was the sampling time. An adult aged 18-55 years in Boston served as the donor. The V gene's germline CDR1 is SGHVS and CDR2 FNYEAQ. The junction had 5 bases not matched to a gene; V was cut back by 2 bases and J by 2 bases. CDR3 length: 16 amino acids. To note about this clone: Its antigen is not identified.

Sequenced by immunoSEQ multiplex PCR; TCRdb stores in-frame clones only, minus some. The repertoire holds hundreds of thousands of clones, with less than 90% as singletons. The sequence was collected from a person between 18 and 60 years old who received the Ad26.COV2.S COVID-19 vaccine or a placebo. Sequenced here: peripheral blood, sampled in a trial of Ad26.COV2.S vaccine versus placebo. The chain combines TRBV7-6 with TRBJ2-2, with TRBD1 matching over 7 bases. The CDR3: CASSLSRQGNTGELFF. CDR3 coding DNA: TGTGCCAGCAGCTTAAGTAGACAGGGAAACACCGGGGAGCTGTTTTTT. Drawing the rest from reference TRBV7-6 and TRBJ2-2, the complete variable domain is GAGVSQSPRYKVTKRGQDVALRCDPISGHVSLYWYRQALGQGPEFLTYFNYEAQQDKSGLPNDRFSAERPEGSISTLTIQRTEQRDSAMYRCASSLSRQGNTGELFFGEGSRLTVL.